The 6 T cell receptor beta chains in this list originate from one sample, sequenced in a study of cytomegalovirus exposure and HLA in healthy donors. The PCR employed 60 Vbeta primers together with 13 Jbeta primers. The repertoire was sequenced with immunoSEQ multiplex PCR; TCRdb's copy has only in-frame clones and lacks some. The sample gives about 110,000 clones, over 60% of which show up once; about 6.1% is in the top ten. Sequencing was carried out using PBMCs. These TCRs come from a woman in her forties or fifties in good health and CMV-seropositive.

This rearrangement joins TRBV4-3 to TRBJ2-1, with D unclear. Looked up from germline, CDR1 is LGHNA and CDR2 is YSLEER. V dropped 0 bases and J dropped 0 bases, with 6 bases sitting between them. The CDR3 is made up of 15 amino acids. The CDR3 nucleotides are TGCGCCAGCAGCCAAGACAGAAGCTCCTACAATGAGCAGTTCTTC. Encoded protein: CASSQDRSSYNEQFF.

The CDR3, as DNA: TGTGCCAGCAGCCTCGGACAGGCCCCTGGGGCCCAGTACTTC. This encodes CASSLGQAPGAQYF. The V and J genes are TRBV9 and TRBJ2-5, with 7 bases identical to TRBD1. Germline V CDR1 and CDR2: SGDLS, YYNGEE. After removal of 4 bases from V and 9 bases from J, the junction contained 12 bases not matched to a gene. CDR3 length equals 14 residues.

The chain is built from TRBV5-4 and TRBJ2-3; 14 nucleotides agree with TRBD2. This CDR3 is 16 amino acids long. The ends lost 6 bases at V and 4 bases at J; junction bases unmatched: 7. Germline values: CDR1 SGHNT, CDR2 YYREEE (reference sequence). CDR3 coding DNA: TGTGCCAGCACGCCCGGGACTAGCGGGGGTCCAGATACGCAGTATTTT. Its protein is CASTPGTSGGPDTQYF.

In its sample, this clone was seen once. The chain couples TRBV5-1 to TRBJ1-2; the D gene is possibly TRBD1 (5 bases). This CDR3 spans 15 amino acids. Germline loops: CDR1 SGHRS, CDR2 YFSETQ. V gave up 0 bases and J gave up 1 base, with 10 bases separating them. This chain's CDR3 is CASSLGAGGNYGYTF. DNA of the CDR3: TGCGCCAGCAGCTTGGGAGCGGGGGGTAACTATGGCTACACCTTC.

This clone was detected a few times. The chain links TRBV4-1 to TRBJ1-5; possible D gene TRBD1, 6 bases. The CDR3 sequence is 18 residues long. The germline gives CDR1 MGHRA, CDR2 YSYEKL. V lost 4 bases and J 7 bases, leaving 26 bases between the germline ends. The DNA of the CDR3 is TGCGCCAGCAGCCCACTTGGGGGGGCGGCAATAGACCGCCAGCCCCAGCATTTT. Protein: CASSPLGGAAIDRQPQHF.

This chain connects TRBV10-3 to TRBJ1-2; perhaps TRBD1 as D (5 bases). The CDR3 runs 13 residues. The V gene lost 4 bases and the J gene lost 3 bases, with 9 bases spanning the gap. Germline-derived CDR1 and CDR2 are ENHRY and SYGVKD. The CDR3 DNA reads TGTGCCATCAGTGGGACGGGGGACTATGGCTACACCTTC. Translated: CAISGTGDYGYTF.